This T cell receptor beta chain was identified in a study of beta chain features in type 1 diabetes. The study, taken as a whole, reports: Highly expressing activated T cells could be over-counted with a cDNA template. Shorter TCRB CDR3s, moderately but significantly so, were found in Type 1 diabetes patients in all four CD4+ subsets.

As every portion of the isolated RNA was reverse transcribed, the sequencing read expressed TCRB transcripts. TCRdb's copy holds only in-frame clones and misses some; the assay was immunoSEQ multiplex PCR. The sample consists of 300,000 or so clones, around 8.5% of them appearing once. Losses at the gene ends were 5 bases for V and 0 bases for J; bases not matched to a gene: 4. This CDR3 contains 15 residues. CDR1 and CDR2 (germline): ENHRY, SYGVKD. With respect to this clone: Its matching antigen is unknown.

Sequencing was carried out using central memory CD4+ T cells from blood. This rearrangement joins TRBV10-3 to TRBJ1-3, with 7 bases aligning to TRBD1. The TCR originated in a man aged 25 to 40 with type 1 diabetes. The CDR3 DNA sequence: TGTGCCATCAGTAGGACAGGAGACTCTGGAAACACCATATATTTT. Translating gives CAISRTGDSGNTIYF.